Following are 32 T cell receptor beta chains from one sample sequenced in a study of primary melanoma T cells and metastatic recurrence. Profiling relied on immunoSEQ multiplex PCR, and the TCRdb table lists in-frame clones only, not all of them. The sample comprises around 740 clones, about 85% of which are singletons, and 15% to 17% rests with the top ten. The sequenced sample consisted of melanoma tumor tissue. Receptors originate from a human donor with melanoma.

V is TRBV6-8 and J is TRBJ2-7; TRBD1 agrees at 10 bases. V dropped 5 bases and J dropped 7; count of bases not matched to a gene: 5. There are 13 residues in the CDR3. CDR1 is MNHGY and CDR2 is SAAAGT in the germline V gene. CDR3: CASSDRGRGEQYF. The CDR3 DNA reads as TGTGCCAGCAGTGACAGGGGGCGTGGGGAGCAGTACTTC.

The chain joins TRBV11-3 to TRBJ1-1, with 11 positions matching TRBD1. V was pared by 1 base and J by 5 bases, with 6 bases of the junction left unmatched. CDR3 length: 16 amino acids. From germline, CDR1 is SGHNT and CDR2 YENEEA. The CDR3 sequence: CASSLGGDRGRTEAFF. As DNA, the CDR3 is TGTGCCAGCAGCTTAGGAGGGGACAGGGGGAGGACTGAAGCTTTCTTT.

The chain uses TRBV6-8 and TRBJ1-1; 7 bases match TRBD1. Germline-derived CDR1 and CDR2 are MNHGY and SAAAGT. CDR3 size: 16 residues. Losses at the gene ends were 6 bases for V and 2 bases for J; bases not matched to a gene: 12. CDR3 sequence: CASSGLWGQPNTEAFF. The CDR3 DNA follows: TGTGCCAGCAGCGGCCTTTGGGGACAGCCTAACACTGAAGCTTTCTTT.

CDR3 DNA: TGTGCCACCAGCAGAGATCGCATAGGGGGACAGGGGTACAATGAGCAGTTCTTC. Its translation is CATSRDRIGGQGYNEQFF. The chain joins TRBV15 to TRBJ2-1; 10 bases map to TRBD1. CDR1 and CDR2 from the germline V gene are LNHNV and YYDKDF (reference sequence). This CDR3 is built from 18 residues. Unmatched junction bases numbered 9, after V lost 0 bases and J lost 4 bases.

V and J are TRBV11-3 and TRBJ2-7; 7 bases agree with TRBD2. The CDR3 has 16 residues. The germline V gene encodes CDR1 SGHNT and CDR2 YENEEA. The junction had 13 bases not matched to a gene; V was cut back by 2 bases and J by 6 bases. Here the CDR3 reads CASSLWAGVAQGEQYF. DNA of the CDR3: TGTGCCAGCAGCTTATGGGCGGGAGTGGCCCAGGGCGAGCAGTACTTC.

This clone turned up a few times. V is TRBV11-3 and J is TRBJ1-1; weak D call: TRBD1 (5 bases). The CDR3 contains 14 residues. Trimming removed 6 bases from V and 1 base from J, with 12 bases in between. CDR1 and CDR2 (germline): SGHNT, YENEEA. The CDR3 DNA reads TGTGCCAGCAGTCGGCGGGGGTCGAACACTGAAGCTTTCTTT. It encodes CASSRRGSNTEAFF.

This chain links TRBV7-5 with TRBJ2-3; the table's D gene call, TRBD2, was not cross checked with the DNA. TRBV7-5 has pseudogene status. This CDR3 has 14 amino acids. CDR3 region: CASSLVAGSDTQYF. CDR3 sequence (DNA): TGTGCCAGCAGTCTAGTGGCGGGCTCAGATACGCAGTATTTT.

V and J are TRBV19 and TRBJ2-7; 8 bases fit TRBD1. Looked up from germline, CDR1 is LNHDA and CDR2 is SQIVND (reference sequence). The junction had 8 bases not matched to a gene; V was cut back by 4 bases and J by 3 bases. The CDR3 sequence is 15 residues long. The chain's CDR3 is CASSTVGDRSYEQYF. In nucleotides, the CDR3 is TGTGCCAGTAGTACCGTGGGGGACAGGAGCTACGAGCAGTACTTC.

The V gene is TRBV7-8, the J gene TRBJ1-4; D is ambiguous. Trimming stripped 6 bases from V and 7 bases from J, with 12 bases between. The CDR3 is made up of 13 amino acids. The germline V gene encodes CDR1 SGHVS and CDR2 FQNEAQ. CDR3 region: CASRGSASEKLFF. The CDR3 nucleotides read TGTGCCAGCAGGGGATCAGCGAGTGAAAAACTGTTTTTT. The full variable domain, its missing parts supplied by reference TRBV7-8 and TRBJ1-4, is GAGVSQSPRYKVAKRGQDVALRCDPISGHVSLFWYQQALGQGPEFLTYFQNEAQLDKSGLPSDRFFAERPEGSVSTLKIQRTQQEDSAVYLCASRGSASEKLFFGSGTQLSVL.

This chain uses TRBV11-3 with TRBJ2-1; D may be TRBD2 (5 bases). V was pared by 5 bases and J by 9 bases, with 23 bases between. CDR1 and CDR2 from the germline V gene are SGHNT and YENEEA. The CDR3 has 16 amino acids. In DNA form, the CDR3 reads TGTGCCAGCAGCCTAGGACTCCTCAGCGTCGGGCCTGAGCAGTTCTTC. Translation gives CASSLGLLSVGPEQFF.

The table lists this clone with a count of one. The V call is TRBV5-1, the J call TRBJ2-7; 8 bases align to TRBD1. V lost 0 bases and J lost 2; bases outside the gene matches: 10. CDR1 is SGHRS and CDR2 is YFSETQ in the germline V gene. This CDR3 region has 17 residues. The CDR3 loop reads CASSLGLTADRAYEQYF. DNA for the CDR3: TGCGCCAGCAGCTTGGGTTTGACGGCGGACAGGGCCTACGAGCAGTACTTC.

The chain links TRBV19 to TRBJ2-7; D is possibly TRBD1 (6 bases). Germline assignment: CDR1 LNHDA and CDR2 SQIVND (reference sequence). Trimming removed 1 base at V and 6 bases at J, with 13 bases between. The CDR3 loop spans 14 amino acids. For the CDR3, the DNA is TGTGCCAGTAGTATAGCCAGGGGCACCCCCGAGCAGTACTTC. Amino acids: CASSIARGTPEQYF.

The chain links TRBV19 to TRBJ1-1; 7 nucleotides agree with TRBD1. Trimming removed 5 bases from V and 3 bases from J; junction bases left unmatched: 15. The CDR3 is 17 residues long. Germline CDR1 LNHDA, CDR2 SQIVND (reference sequence). DNA of the CDR3: TGTGCCAGTAGTCCAATAATCCGGGGCAGGGGGTACACTGAAGCTTTCTTT. Protein: CASSPIIRGRGYTEAFF.

J is TRBJ1-4 and V is TRBV15, with D possibly matching TRBD1 (5 bases). In germline, CDR1 is LNHNV, CDR2 YYDKDF (reference sequence). The CDR3 has 18 amino acids. The V end was cut by 8 bases, the J end by 0 bases, with 22 bases between. The DNA of the CDR3 is TGTGCCACCGCGGCGGCCTCAGGGCCCTCTGCAACTAATGAAAAACTGTTTTTT. This gives the protein CATAAASGPSATNEKLFF. Full variable domain (outside the CDR3, taken from reference TRBV15 and TRBJ1-4): DAMVIQNPRYQVTQFGKPVTLSCSQTLNHNVMYWYQQKSSQAPKLLFHYYDKDFNNEADTPDNFQSRRPNTSFCFLDIRSPGLGDTAMYLCATAAASGPSATNEKLFFGSGTQLSVL.

The chain links TRBV7-6 to TRBJ2-1, with TRBD2 matching over 7 bases. Germline V gene lookup returns CDR1 SGHVS and CDR2 FNYEAQ. J gave up 2 bases and V 1 base, and 8 bases lay outside the gene matches. The CDR3 is made up of 17 amino acids. For the CDR3, the DNA is TGTGCCAGCAGCTTAGGTTTGTCTAGCGGTACCTACAATGAGCAGTTCTTC. Protein: CASSLGLSSGTYNEQFF.

The rearrangement uses TRBV6-8 and TRBJ2-7; D possibly corresponds to TRBD1 (5 bases). Trimming cost V 5 bases and J 6 bases, with 11 bases left between them. The CDR3 spans 12 residues. Germline V gene data show CDR1 as MNHGY and CDR2 as SAAAGT. CDR3 coding DNA: TGTGCCAGCAGTGAGGCAGGGTTCGAGCAGTACTTC. Translated: CASSEAGFEQYF.

V usage is TRBV7-6 and J usage is TRBJ2-7, with D possibly matching TRBD2 (7 bases). The CDR3 sequence is 14 residues long. V shed 6 bases and J shed 4 bases, with 16 bases lying between them. The germline gives CDR1 SGHVS, CDR2 FNYEAQ. CDR3 region: CASRGGEGRYEQYF. The DNA for the CDR3 is TGTGCCAGCAGAGGGGGGGAGGGGCGGTACGAGCAGTACTTC. Using reference TRBV7-6 and TRBJ2-7 for the parts outside the CDR3, the full variable domain is GAGVSQSPRYKVTKRGQDVALRCDPISGHVSLYWYRQALGQGPEFLTYFNYEAQQDKSGLPNDRFSAERPEGSISTLTIQRTEQRDSAMYRCASRGGEGRYEQYFGPGTRLTVT.

CDR3 loop: CASSRPGQETYEQYF. DNA of the CDR3: TGTGCCAGCAGTCGTCCGGGACAGGAAACCTACGAGCAGTACTTC. The V gene is TRBV28, the J gene TRBJ2-7; 8 bases are shared with TRBD1. Germline trimming cut 5 bases from V and 2 bases from J; bases unmatched to any gene: 8. Germline V lookup: CDR1 MDHEN, CDR2 SYDVKM. This CDR3 contains 15 residues.

V usage is TRBV28 and J usage is TRBJ1-2; D call uncertain. This CDR3 is 12 amino acids long. V lost 5 bases and J lost 5, with 9 bases in between. The V gene's germline CDR1 is MDHEN and CDR2 SYDVKM. For the CDR3, the DNA is TGTGCCAGCAGTCGGATGATTTATGGCTACACCTTC. This codes for CASSRMIYGYTF.

The J gene is TRBJ2-7, the V gene TRBV23-1; 7 bases are shared with TRBD1. TRBV23-1 is placed among ORFs of uncertain function. V was clipped by 3 bases and J by 0 bases; unmatched bases: 2. This CDR3 is 14 amino acids long. CDR3 sequence (DNA): TGCGCCAGCAGTCACGCAGGGGGCTCCTACGAGCAGTACTTC. Encoded protein: CASSHAGGSYEQYF.

The chain couples TRBV6-8 to TRBJ1-1; possibly TRBD1 for D (5 bases). Germline V gene sequence: CDR1 MNHGY, CDR2 SAAAGT. The CDR3 has 12 residues. With 7 bases removed from V and 11 bases from J, the gap between germline ends came to 17 bases. CDR3 sequence: CASTVLGQMAFF. For the CDR3, the DNA is TGTGCCAGCACCGTCCTCGGACAAATGGCTTTCTTT.

The chain carries TRBV7-1 and TRBJ2-7; no clear D. TRBV7-1 is an ORF; its function is uncertain. Deletions cut 5 bases from V and 6 bases from J, with 14 bases between. This CDR3 spans 13 amino acids. In DNA form, the CDR3 reads TGTGCCAGCAGCCCCTCGGTCCCAGGCGAGCAGTACTTC. Its translation: CASSPSVPGEQYF.

CDR3 residues: CASRKTGNTEAFF. CDR3 in DNA: TGTGCCAGTAGGAAGACAGGGAACACTGAAGCTTTCTTT. The J gene is TRBJ1-1, the V gene TRBV19; TRBD1 is a possible D gene (6 bases). The CDR3 totals 13 residues. With 6 bases removed from V and 1 base from J, the gap between germline ends came to 9 bases. The germline CDR1 and CDR2 sequences are LNHDA and SQIVND (reference sequence).

Only one count was recorded for this clone. The gene calls are TRBV6-8 and TRBJ2-1; tentatively, D is TRBD1 (6 bases). Trimming took off 5 bases at V and 5 bases at J, with 16 bases between the two ends. Per germline, CDR1 MNHGY and CDR2 SAAAGT. The CDR3 runs to 15 residues. The CDR3 spells CASSDNRAVDNEQFF. The DNA of the CDR3 is TGTGCCAGCAGTGATAACAGGGCCGTCGACAATGAGCAGTTCTTC.

The rearrangement uses TRBV6-8 and TRBJ2-7; a possible D gene is TRBD2 (5 bases). V dropped 6 bases and J dropped 3 bases, with 15 bases sitting between them. Per germline, CDR1 MNHGY and CDR2 SAAAGT. The CDR3 is 14 amino acids. CDR3 in DNA: TGTGCCAGCAGCAGGACTCCAGCGGTCTACGAGCAGTACTTC. Residues: CASSRTPAVYEQYF.

The count of this clone is one. The J gene is TRBJ1-4, the V gene TRBV6-8; D is undetermined. Germline-derived CDR1 and CDR2 are MNHGY and SAAAGT. This CDR3 has 13 residues. The V end lost 0 bases, the J end lost 7 bases, and 6 bases lay between the germline ends. CDR3 nucleotide sequence: TGTGCCAGCAGTTACTCTATGGGTGAAAAACTGTTTTTT. It encodes CASSYSMGEKLFF.

This clone was counted between two and nine times. The junction differs from germline at one of its ends, possibly a read error. The rearrangement uses TRBV10-2 and TRBJ2-6, with D perhaps TRBD2 (6 bases). CDR1 is WSHSY, CDR2 SAAADI, per germline. CDR3 length: 17 amino acids. The CDR3 loop is CVSSESGGDPGANVLTF. The CDR3 nucleotides are TGCGTCAGCAGTGAGTCGGGCGGGGACCCTGGGGCCAACGTCCTGACTTTC.

The DNA of the CDR3 is TGTGCCAGCAGCCCCACCTCGGTGTATGGCTACACCTTC. Its translation: CASSPTSVYGYTF. V gene TRBV14 combines with J gene TRBJ1-2; D ambiguous. Trimming removed 4 bases from V and 5 bases from J, with 11 bases in between. The CDR3 has 13 amino acids. Germline loops: CDR1 SGHDN, CDR2 FVKESK.

The chain joins TRBV5-1 to TRBJ2-5; 11 nucleotides align to TRBD2. This CDR3 region has 16 residues. V lost 4 bases and J lost 3; bases outside the gene matches: 8. Germline CDR1 is SGHRS and CDR2 is YFSETQ. CDR3 DNA sequence: TGCGCCAGCAGCCCCGGGGGTAGCGGGGGGGAAGAGACCCAGTACTTC. Protein: CASSPGGSGGEETQYF.

This clone appeared once. A read error may account for a junction end that differs from germline. V and J are TRBV19 and TRBJ1-5, with D perhaps TRBD1 (6 bases). Germline CDR1 reads LNHDA; CDR2 reads SQIVND (reference sequence). This CDR3 comprises 14 residues. The CDR3 bases are TGTGCCAGTAGGGCCAGGGGCTACAATCAGCCCCAACATTTT. Protein sequence: CASRARGYNQPQHF. Together with reference TRBV19 and TRBJ1-5, the CDR3 gives the full variable domain: DGGITQSPKYLFRKEGQNVTLSCEQNLNHDAMYWYRQDPGQGLRLIYYSQIVNDFQKGDIAEGYSVSREKKESFPLTVTSAQKNPTAFYLCASRARGYNQPQHFGDGTRLSIL.

The chain links TRBV12-5 to TRBJ2-7, with TRBD1 identical over 9 bases. The CDR3 consists of 15 residues. J was trimmed by 5 bases and V by 1 base; bases with no gene match: 6. The V gene's germline CDR1 is LGHNT and CDR2 FRNRAP. The CDR3 DNA follows: TGTGCTAGTGGTTTGGGCGGGACAGGGACGCACGAGCAGTACTTC. As protein: CASGLGGTGTHEQYF.

This rearrangement joins TRBV11-3 to TRBJ2-5; 11 bases are a match to TRBD1. The junction had 6 bases not matched to a gene; V was cut back by 4 bases and J by 2 bases. Germline V gene lookup returns CDR1 SGHNT and CDR2 YENEEA. The length of the CDR3 is 16 residues. CDR3 in DNA: TGTGCCAGCAGCTCGAGGACAGGGGGCGGACAAGAGACCCAGTACTTC. This gives the protein CASSSRTGGGQETQYF.